The 18 T cell receptor beta chains presented below share a single source sample, sequenced in a study of OX40 agonist ivuxolimab in advanced cancers. Measured with immunoSEQ multiplex PCR; TCRdb has only the in-frame clones, and not every one. Of tens of thousands of clones detected, around nine tenths appear once; the ten largest clones hold approximately 0.32%. The starting material was CD4+ or CD8+ T cells sorted from blood, obtained in a trial of the OX40 agonist ivuxolimab. The receptor set was obtained from an adult with an advanced solid tumor such as melanoma, head and neck, liver or kidney cancer.

The chain employs TRBV5-1 and TRBJ1-1; D is perhaps TRBD1 (6 bases). This CDR3 is 15 amino acids long. Trimming removed 3 bases at V and 5 bases at J, with 17 bases between. The germline V gene encodes CDR1 SGHRS and CDR2 YFSETQ. The CDR3 is CASSSDRPQGTEAFF. The CDR3 coding sequence is TGCGCCAGCAGCTCCGACAGGCCCCAGGGGACTGAAGCTTTCTTT.

This chain connects TRBV27 to TRBJ2-7; weak D call: TRBD1 (5 bases). CDR1 and CDR2 from the germline V gene are MNHEY and SMNVEV (reference sequence). This CDR3 comprises 14 residues. V was trimmed by 5 bases and J by 2 bases, leaving 13 bases between them. CDR3 amino acids: CASSARQPPYEQYF. CDR3 DNA sequence: TGTGCCAGCAGTGCCCGACAGCCGCCCTACGAGCAGTACTTC.

J is TRBJ1-1 and V is TRBV7-8; D is uncertain. The germline V and J ends were trimmed by 4 bases and 3 bases, with 15 bases remaining between them. This CDR3 has 15 residues. CDR1 and CDR2 (germline): SGHVS, FQNEAQ. In DNA form, the CDR3 reads TGTGCCAGCAGCTACTTCGTGCGCCGAGACACTGAAGCTTTCTTT. Protein sequence: CASSYFVRRDTEAFF.

J is TRBJ1-6 and V is TRBV9; 8 bases agree with TRBD1. V shed 4 bases, J shed 7 bases, and the junction held 13 bases outside the gene matches. Per germline, CDR1 SGDLS and CDR2 YYNGEE. This CDR3 contains 17 residues. CDR3 bases: TGTGCCAGCAGCCTTGGGACAGGTGGCCTGGGGAATTCACCCCTCCACTTT. Encoded protein: CASSLGTGGLGNSPLHF.

The V call is TRBV15, the J call TRBJ2-7; D is perhaps TRBD1 (5 bases). Trimming removed 3 bases from V and 0 bases from J, with 12 bases in between. The CDR3 runs 15 residues. CDR1 LNHNV and CDR2 YYDKDF come from the germline V gene (reference sequence). CDR3 in DNA: TGTGCCACCAGCAGGAACAGGTTCAGCTCCTACGAGCAGTACTTC. Its translation is CATSRNRFSSYEQYF.

The chain links TRBV10-3 to TRBJ1-1, with D hard to call. V lost 4 bases, J lost 2 bases, and 8 bases lay in between. CDR1 and CDR2 (germline): ENHRY, SYGVKD. The CDR3 runs to 13 residues. CDR3 sequence: CAISVSENTEAFF. In nucleotides, the CDR3 is TGTGCCATCAGTGTTAGTGAAAACACTGAAGCTTTCTTT.

The CDR3 nucleotides read TGTGCCAGCTCGGGGGGGGGCAACTATGGCTACACCTTC. Its translation: CASSGGGNYGYTF. This chain joins TRBV27 and TRBJ1-2; weak D call: TRBD1 (6 bases). Deletions cut 8 bases from V and 2 bases from J, with 12 bases between. CDR1 and CDR2 (germline): MNHEY, SMNVEV (reference sequence). This CDR3 has 13 amino acids.

This clone was seen only a few times. The gene calls are TRBV2 and TRBJ1-5; D is uncertain. Germline V gene lookup returns CDR1 SNHLY and CDR2 FYNNEI. The germline V and J ends were trimmed by 7 bases and 4 bases, with 8 bases remaining between them. The CDR3 is 12 amino acids. The DNA for the CDR3 is TGTGCCAGCACGGGGTCAAATCAGCCCCAGCATTTT. Its protein product is CASTGSNQPQHF.

This chain links TRBV7-9 with TRBJ2-3; TRBD2 matches 8 bases. After removal of 5 bases from V and 3 bases from J, the junction contained 7 bases not matched to a gene. Germline V gene lookup returns CDR1 SEHNR and CDR2 FQNEAQ (reference sequence). The CDR3 totals 15 residues. The CDR3 DNA reads TGTGCCAGCAGCCCACTTAGCGGGGATACAGATACGCAGTATTTT. Its translation: CASSPLSGDTDTQYF.

V and J are TRBV2 and TRBJ2-3; no clear D. CDR1 is SNHLY, CDR2 FYNNEI, per germline. Trimming shortened V by 7 bases and J by 1 base, and 12 bases separated the two germline ends. CDR3 length equals 14 residues. The CDR3 DNA follows: TGTGCCAGCAATATAGCCCTTCGCACAGATACGCAGTATTTT. This translates into CASNIALRTDTQYF.

V and J are TRBV5-4 and TRBJ2-5; D is unclear. Germline-derived CDR1 and CDR2 are SGHNT and YYREEE (reference sequence). The CDR3 has 13 residues. V shed 1 base and J shed 2 bases, with 6 bases lying between them. The CDR3 protein is CASSLYRQETQYF. The CDR3 DNA reads TGTGCCAGCAGCTTGTACAGACAAGAGACCCAGTACTTC.

The J gene is TRBJ1-3, the V gene TRBV18; D is uncertain. The CDR3 length is 15 residues. Trimming shortened V by 3 bases and J by 0 bases, and 9 bases separated the two germline ends. The germline gives CDR1 KGHSH, CDR2 LQKENI. The CDR3 bases are TGTGCCAGCTCACCGACGGGTACCTCTGGAAACACCATATATTTT. Translated: CASSPTGTSGNTIYF.

CDR3 bases: TGTGCCAGCTCACCCGGGACAGGACTATACGAGCAGTACTTC. Residues: CASSPGTGLYEQYF. This sequence joins TRBV18 and TRBJ2-7; 8 bases are shared with TRBD1. The CDR3 loop spans 14 amino acids. With V trimmed by 3 bases and J by 4 bases, 5 bases remained unmatched. CDR1 is KGHSH, CDR2 LQKENI, per germline.

This clone was seen once. This chain links TRBV19 with TRBJ2-7; possibly TRBD2 for D (5 bases). The CDR3 runs to 15 residues. The germline V and J ends were trimmed by 5 bases and 0 bases, with 14 bases remaining between them. Per the germline V gene, CDR1 is LNHDA and CDR2 is SQIVND (reference sequence). In DNA, the CDR3 is TGTGCCAGTAGTCCCCGACGGGGTGACTCCTACGAGCAGTACTTC. Translation: CASSPRRGDSYEQYF.

The J gene is TRBJ1-6, the V gene TRBV18; 8 bases are a match to TRBD1. Losses at the gene ends were 0 bases for V and 4 bases for J; bases not matched to a gene: 11. Per the germline V gene, CDR1 is KGHSH and CDR2 is LQKENI. The CDR3 loop spans 19 amino acids. CDR3 DNA: TGTGCCAGCTCACCACCGGACAGGGTAGGATCTCGGTATAATTCACCCCTCCACTTT. Residues: CASSPPDRVGSRYNSPLHF.

The rearrangement links TRBV6-1 to TRBJ1-5; D perhaps matches TRBD1 (6 bases). The CDR3 contains 15 residues. CDR1 MNHNS and CDR2 SASEGT come from the germline V gene. Deletions cut 3 bases from V and 1 base from J, with 10 bases between. The CDR3 region has the DNA TGTGCCAGCAGTGAGAACAGGGTAAGCAATCAGCCCCAGCATTTT. Translating it yields CASSENRVSNQPQHF.

The genes are TRBV6-1 and TRBJ2-2; 8 positions match TRBD2. The CDR3 spans 15 residues. Germline assignment: CDR1 MNHNS and CDR2 SASEGT. The V gene end was trimmed by 9 bases and the J gene end by 0 bases; junction bases not matched to a gene: 6. The CDR3 sequence is CASSGESSNTGELFF. The CDR3 nucleotides are TGTGCCAGTAGCGGGGAGAGTTCGAACACCGGGGAGCTGTTTTTT.

Concerning this clone: Sequence at one end of the junction differs from germline and may be a read error. The chain couples TRBV5-1 to TRBJ1-6, with 7 bases aligning to TRBD1. CDR3 size: 15 residues. Germline assignment: CDR1 SGHRS and CDR2 YFSETQ. The CDR3 region has the DNA TGTGCCAGCAGCTTGATGGGACAGACTAATTCACCCCTCCACTTT. The encoded protein is CASSLMGQTNSPLHF.